Below, 29 T cell receptor beta chains from the same sample are listed, as sequenced in a study of OX40 agonist ivuxolimab in advanced cancers. TCRdb's copy holds only in-frame clones and misses some; the assay was immunoSEQ multiplex PCR. The sample has around 50,000 clones, about nine tenths seen once. The specimen comprised CD4+ or CD8+ T cells sorted from blood, sampled in a trial of the OX40 agonist ivuxolimab. These receptors were collected from an adult with an advanced solid tumor such as melanoma, head and neck, liver or kidney cancer.

The rearrangement joins TRBV18 to TRBJ2-5; 10 bases map to TRBD2. This CDR3 comprises 16 residues. Germline CDR1 and CDR2: KGHSH and LQKENI. Trimming took 3 bases from V and 5 from J; bases not matched to a gene: 9. In DNA, the CDR3 is TGTGCCAGCTCACCGGTTAGCGGGGGGCCTGGTGAGACCCAGTACTTC. It specifies CASSPVSGGPGETQYF.

This clone occurred a few times. The chain carries TRBV5-1 and TRBJ2-5; 10 bases agree with TRBD1. The CDR3 runs 16 residues. CDR1 is SGHRS, CDR2 YFSETQ, per germline. Trimming removed 4 bases from V and 5 bases from J; junction bases left unmatched: 11. The CDR3 bases are TGCGCCAGCAGCACCGGACAGGGGGGAAGAGGCGAGACCCAGTACTTC. Residues: CASSTGQGGRGETQYF.

The rearrangement links TRBV4-1 to TRBJ2-1; D unresolved. The germline V gene encodes CDR1 MGHRA and CDR2 YSYEKL. There are 16 residues in the CDR3. Between the trimmed V and J ends, which lost 1 base and 4 bases, there was a span of 14 bases. The CDR3, as DNA: TGCGCCAGCAGCCAAGTCAGGCTATTAATTTACAATGAGCAGTTCTTC. Its protein product is CASSQVRLLIYNEQFF.

The chain has TRBV6-5 and TRBJ1-2; D gene ambiguous. The germline V gene encodes CDR1 MNHEY and CDR2 SVGAGI. The CDR3 contains 14 residues. The V end lost 3 bases, the J end lost 2 bases, and 10 bases lay between the germline ends. The CDR3 loop is CASSYRGYNYGYTF. For the CDR3, the DNA is TGTGCCAGCAGTTATCGAGGGTACAACTATGGCTACACCTTC.

The chain is built from TRBV28 and TRBJ2-6; tentatively, D is TRBD1 or TRBD2 (5 bases each). Germline V gene sequence: CDR1 MDHEN, CDR2 SYDVKM. V lost 3 bases, J lost 4 bases, and 10 bases lay in between. CDR3 length equals 15 residues. The CDR3 spells CASSFQGAGANVLTF. The CDR3 DNA sequence: TGTGCCAGCAGTTTCCAGGGAGCCGGGGCCAACGTCCTGACTTTC. Looking up the rest from reference TRBV28 and TRBJ2-6 gives the full variable domain: DVKVTQSSRYLVKRTGEKVFLECVQDMDHENMFWYRQDPGLGLRLIYFSYDVKMKEKGDIPEGYSVSREKKERFSLILESASTNQTSMYLCASSFQGAGANVLTFGAGSRLTVL.

The genes are TRBV6-5 and TRBJ1-2; TRBD1 agrees at 8 bases. The J segment lost 9 bases and the V segment lost 6 bases, leaving 9 bases of the junction unmatched. Germline loops: CDR1 MNHEY, CDR2 SVGAGI. The CDR3 is 13 amino acids. This CDR3 reads CASSQGQGSSYTF. CDR3 DNA: TGTGCCAGCAGCCAAGGACAGGGCTCTAGCTACACCTTC.

The gene calls are TRBV28 and TRBJ1-5; D is uncertain. Trimming took 4 bases from V and 7 from J, leaving 20 bases between them. The V gene's germline CDR1 is MDHEN and CDR2 SYDVKM. The CDR3 consists of 16 residues. The CDR3 DNA is TGTGCCAGCAGTTCCCTGGACCGGGTCCGAATGCAGCCCCAGCATTTT. Translated, it gives CASSSLDRVRMQPQHF.

The chain combines TRBV28 with TRBJ1-1; possibly TRBD1 for D (5 bases). Germline CDR1 reads MDHEN; CDR2 reads SYDVKM. The CDR3 has 14 amino acids. Deletions cut 5 bases from V and 3 bases from J, with 13 bases between. CDR3 loop: CASSRGDLYTEAFF. The CDR3 DNA reads TGTGCCAGCAGTCGGGGGGATTTATACACTGAAGCTTTCTTT.

The chain uses TRBV5-4 and TRBJ2-3; 7 bases are shared with TRBD2. Germline-derived CDR1 and CDR2 are SGHNT and YYREEE (reference sequence). The CDR3 loop spans 15 amino acids. V dropped 6 bases and J dropped 2; count of bases not matched to a gene: 9. The chain's CDR3 is CASNLKTSNTDTQYF. In DNA, the CDR3 is TGTGCCAGCAACCTCAAGACTAGCAACACAGATACGCAGTATTTT. Full variable domain (outside the CDR3, taken from reference TRBV5-4 and TRBJ2-3): ETGVTQSPTHLIKTRGQQVTLRCSSQSGHNTVSWYQQALGQGPQFIFQYYREEENGRGNFPPRFSGLQFPNYSSELNVNALELDDSALYLCASNLKTSNTDTQYFGPGTRLTVL.

The gene calls are TRBV5-1 and TRBJ2-5; D uncertain. Germline V gene lookup returns CDR1 SGHRS and CDR2 YFSETQ. The V and J ends lost 4 bases and 5 bases respectively, with 9 bases between them. The CDR3 is 12 amino acids. The CDR3 is CASSPSGETQYF. CDR3 in DNA: TGCGCCAGCAGCCCTTCCGGGGAGACCCAGTACTTC. The complete variable domain, with remaining parts taken from reference TRBV5-1 and TRBJ2-5, reads KAGVTQTPRYLIKTRGQQVTLSCSPISGHRSVSWYQQTPGQGLQFLFEYFSETQRNKGNFPGRFSGRQFSNSRSEMNVSTLELGDSALYLCASSPSGETQYFGPGTRLLVL.

The J gene is TRBJ1-2, the V gene TRBV5-8; TRBD1 might be the D (6 bases). CDR3 length equals 16 residues. Germline values: CDR1 SGHTS, CDR2 YDEGEE. The V and J ends lost 0 bases and 4 bases respectively, with 16 bases between them. This chain's CDR3 is CASSLGGQVWGYGYTF. The CDR3 DNA reads TGTGCCAGCAGCTTGGGGGGGCAGGTCTGGGGCTATGGCTACACCTTC.

The gene calls are TRBV5-1 and TRBJ1-1, with D possibly matching TRBD1 (6 bases). This CDR3 comprises 15 residues. V lost 5 bases to trimming and J lost 2 bases, with 16 bases between them. From germline, CDR1 is SGHRS and CDR2 YFSETQ. The CDR3 bases are TGCGCCAGCAGACTCTCGACAGGCGATAACACTGAAGCTTTCTTT. Its translation is CASRLSTGDNTEAFF.

The V and J genes are TRBV5-1 and TRBJ1-3, with a tentative D call TRBD1 (6 bases). From germline, CDR1 is SGHRS and CDR2 YFSETQ. This CDR3 has 14 residues. V lost 1 base, J lost 4 bases, and 9 bases lay in between. The CDR3 region is CASSLRGGGNTIYF. The CDR3 DNA is TGCGCCAGCAGCTTGAGAGGGGGAGGAAACACCATATATTTT.

The gene calls are TRBV19 and TRBJ2-4; D perhaps matches TRBD1 (6 bases). This CDR3 is built from 13 residues. Germline CDR1 and CDR2: LNHDA and SQIVND (reference sequence). Deletions cut 4 bases from V and 7 bases from J, with 11 bases between. The CDR3 loop is CASSRGGGNIQYF. CDR3 sequence (DNA): TGTGCCAGTAGTAGAGGTGGGGGCAACATTCAGTACTTC.

The gene calls are TRBV28 and TRBJ1-2; 8 bases are a match to TRBD1. The V and J ends lost 6 bases and 8 bases, in that order; junction bases with no gene match: 5. The CDR3 runs to 12 residues. Germline V gene sequence: CDR1 MDHEN, CDR2 SYDVKM. The CDR3 is CASRDRGTGYTF. The CDR3 DNA reads TGTGCCAGCAGAGACAGGGGAACGGGCTACACCTTC.

J is TRBJ2-5 and V is TRBV11-1, with D perhaps being TRBD1 or TRBD2 (7 bases each). V gave up 1 base and J gave up 5 bases, with 14 bases separating them. The CDR3 consists of 15 residues. CDR1 SGHAT and CDR2 FQDESV come from the germline V gene (reference sequence). CDR3 protein: CASSLGQGGLETQYF. The CDR3 DNA follows: TGTGCCAGCAGCTTAGGACAGGGAGGGTTGGAGACCCAGTACTTC.

This rearrangement joins TRBV11-2 to TRBJ2-2; no clear D gene. Looked up from germline, CDR1 is SGHAT and CDR2 is FQNNGV. The CDR3 length is 15 residues. The V end lost 1 base, the J end lost 5 bases, and 11 bases lay between the germline ends. In DNA form, the CDR3 reads TGTGCCAGCAGCTTAGGTGCCAGCTTTACCGGGGAGCTGTTTTTT. Translation gives CASSLGASFTGELFF.

The V and J genes are TRBV9 and TRBJ2-1; 8 bases are a match to TRBD2. The germline CDR1 and CDR2 sequences are SGDLS and YYNGEE. The CDR3 consists of 17 residues. V shed 3 bases, J shed 8 bases, and the junction held 16 bases outside the gene matches. The CDR3: CASSARLSSGSRDEQFF. CDR3 in DNA: TGTGCCAGCAGCGCGAGGTTGTCTAGCGGGTCCAGGGATGAGCAGTTCTTC.

J is TRBJ2-6 and V is TRBV5-6; 7 nucleotides agree with TRBD1. The germline gives CDR1 SGHDT, CDR2 YYEEEE. V lost 3 bases, J lost 12 bases, and 3 bases stayed unmatched. There are 12 residues in the CDR3. CDR3 DNA: TGTGCCAGCAGCTCGGGACAGACCGTCCTGACTTTC. Protein sequence: CASSSGQTVLTF.

The rearrangement uses TRBV6-6 and TRBJ2-7, with TRBD2 matching over 7 bases. V lost 6 bases to trimming and J lost 3 bases; unmatched junction nucleotides: 11. The CDR3 has 15 residues. In germline, CDR1 is MNHNY, CDR2 SVGAGI (reference sequence). CDR3 nucleotide sequence: TGTGCCAGCAGCAACGACCTTAGCGGGTACTACGAGCAGTACTTC. This encodes CASSNDLSGYYEQYF.

The V and J genes are TRBV28 and TRBJ2-5, with 9 nucleotides matching TRBD2. The J call is in doubt because the DNA end fits TRBJ2-7 better. The CDR3 consists of 14 residues. CDR1 and CDR2 from the germline V gene are MDHEN and SYDVKM. CDR3 region: CASSLAGSSYEQYF. In DNA form, the CDR3 reads TGTGCCTCCTCCCTAGCGGGAAGCTCCTACGAGCAGTACTTC.

This chain's CDR3 is CASSLSSYEQYF. The CDR3 DNA follows: TGCGCCAGCAGCTTGAGCTCCTACGAGCAGTACTTC. This chain uses TRBV5-1 with TRBJ2-7; D unresolved. The CDR3 runs 12 residues. The ends were cut back, 1 base at V and 0 bases at J, with 2 bases in the middle. Germline V gene sequence: CDR1 SGHRS, CDR2 YFSETQ.

The chain joins TRBV5-6 to TRBJ1-6; a possible D gene is TRBD1 (6 bases). Germline-derived CDR1 and CDR2 are SGHDT and YYEEEE. V lost 0 bases, J lost 5 bases, and 12 bases lay in between. This CDR3 is 16 amino acids long. CDR3 DNA sequence: TGTGCCAGCAGCTTGGTATCGGGGGCGAATAATTCACCCCTCCACTTT. Translating it yields CASSLVSGANNSPLHF.

The rearrangement links TRBV5-4 to TRBJ1-1; D is possibly TRBD1 (6 bases). The germline V gene encodes CDR1 SGHNT and CDR2 YYREEE (reference sequence). The CDR3 length is 15 residues. The V end lost 6 bases, the J end lost 5 bases, and 20 bases lay between the germline ends. The DNA of the CDR3 is TGTGCCAGCACCCGCGAGTGGGGGGCAGGGACTGAAGCTTTCTTT. Translated: CASTREWGAGTEAFF.

The sample holds a few counts of this clone. The CDR3 nucleotides are TGTGCCAGCTCACCCCTTCTTCCGGGGAACACTGAAGCTTTCTTT. It encodes CASSPLLPGNTEAFF. V and J are TRBV18 and TRBJ1-1; D not resolved. This CDR3 comprises 15 residues. V lost 3 bases to trimming and J lost 1 base, with 12 bases between them. Germline V gene data show CDR1 as KGHSH and CDR2 as LQKENI.

The chain couples TRBV11-3 to TRBJ2-1; 10 positions match TRBD2. Germline V gene sequence: CDR1 SGHNT, CDR2 YENEEA. V trimming: 5 bases; J trimming: 2 bases; junction bases outside the gene matches: 3. This CDR3 has 15 residues. The CDR3 sequence is CASSPGTSAYNEQFF. The CDR3 nucleotides read TGTGCCAGCAGCCCAGGGACTAGCGCCTACAATGAGCAGTTCTTC.

The CDR3 region has the DNA TGTGCCAGCAGATCTGACAGTTTCTATGGCTACACCTTC. Residues: CASRSDSFYGYTF. The chain couples TRBV2 to TRBJ1-2; a possible D gene is TRBD1 (5 bases). With 6 bases removed from V and 4 bases from J, the gap between germline ends came to 12 bases. Germline assignment: CDR1 SNHLY and CDR2 FYNNEI. This CDR3 has 13 residues.

V and J are TRBV12-5 and TRBJ2-3; D is undetermined. There are 11 residues in the CDR3. Trimming took 1 base from V and 4 from J, leaving 0 bases between them. CDR1 is LGHNT, CDR2 FRNRAP, per germline. The CDR3 sequence: CASGLADTQYF. CDR3 DNA sequence: TGTGCTAGTGGTTTGGCAGATACGCAGTATTTT.

The chain uses TRBV5-6 and TRBJ2-2; D is undetermined. The CDR3 sequence is 13 residues long. V was clipped by 1 base and J by 5 bases, with 6 bases between them. Germline CDR1 is SGHDT and CDR2 is YYEEEE. CDR3 coding DNA: TGTGCCAGCAGCTTGTGGCGAACCGGGGAGCTGTTTTTT. Amino acids: CASSLWRTGELFF.